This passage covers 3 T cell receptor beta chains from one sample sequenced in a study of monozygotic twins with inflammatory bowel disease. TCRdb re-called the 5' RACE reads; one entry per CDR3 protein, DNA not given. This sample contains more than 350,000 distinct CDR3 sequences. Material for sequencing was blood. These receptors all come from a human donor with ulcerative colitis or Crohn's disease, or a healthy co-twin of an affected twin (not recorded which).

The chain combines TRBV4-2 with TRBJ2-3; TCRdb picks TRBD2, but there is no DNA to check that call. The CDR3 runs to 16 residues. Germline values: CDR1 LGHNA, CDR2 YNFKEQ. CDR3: CASSFGLAGATDTQYF.

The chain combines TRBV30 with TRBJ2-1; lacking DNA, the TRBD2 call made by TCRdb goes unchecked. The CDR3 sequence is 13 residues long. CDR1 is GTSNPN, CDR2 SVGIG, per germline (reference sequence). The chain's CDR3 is CASLGSSYNEQFF.

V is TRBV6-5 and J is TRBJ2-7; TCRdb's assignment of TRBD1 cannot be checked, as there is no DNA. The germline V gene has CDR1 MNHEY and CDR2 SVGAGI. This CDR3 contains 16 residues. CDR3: CASSTRSGGASYEQYF.